A single sample is the source of the 26 T cell receptor beta chains below, sequenced in a study of OX40 agonist ivuxolimab in advanced cancers. Profiling relied on immunoSEQ multiplex PCR, and the TCRdb table lists in-frame clones only, not all of them. The data show about 59,000 clones, with nearly 85% seen just once and about 1.9% held by the top ten. The source was CD4+ or CD8+ T cells sorted from blood, collected in a trial of the OX40 agonist ivuxolimab. These receptors all come from an adult with an advanced solid tumor such as melanoma, head and neck, liver or kidney cancer.

The V call is TRBV19, the J call TRBJ2-7; TRBD1 is a possible D gene (6 bases). Deletions cut 6 bases from V and 5 bases from J, with 17 bases between. Germline V lookup: CDR1 LNHDA, CDR2 SQIVND (reference sequence). The CDR3 extends over 14 amino acids. The CDR3 sequence: CASSKQGSPDEQYF. CDR3 bases: TGTGCCAGTAGCAAACAGGGCTCCCCTGACGAGCAGTACTTC.

Here the CDR3 DNA reads TGTGCCAGCTCTGCGGGGGGGCCAGATACGCAGTATTTT. It specifies CASSAGGPDTQYF. The genes are TRBV18 and TRBJ2-3; the match to TRBD2 covers 9 bases. The CDR3 is 13 amino acids. Losses at the gene ends were 6 bases for V and 4 bases for J; bases not matched to a gene: 2. Germline CDR1 and CDR2: KGHSH and LQKENI.

The sample holds one count of this clone. The V call is TRBV28, the J call TRBJ1-2; D may be TRBD1 (5 bases). CDR1 and CDR2 (germline): MDHEN, SYDVKM. Trimming took 6 bases from V and 0 from J, leaving 8 bases between them. This CDR3 has 13 residues. The CDR3 here is CASRQTANYGYTF. For the CDR3, the DNA is TGTGCCAGCAGACAGACAGCTAACTATGGCTACACCTTC.

This chain joins TRBV30 and TRBJ2-3, with D hard to call. Trimming cost V 3 bases and J 2 bases, with 6 bases left between them. The V gene's germline CDR1 is GTSNPN and CDR2 SVGIG (reference sequence). The CDR3 totals 12 residues. The CDR3: CAWSFSTDTQYF. The DNA for the CDR3 is TGTGCCTGGAGCTTCTCCACAGATACGCAGTATTTT.

This clone was recorded only once. This chain uses TRBV19 with TRBJ2-1; perhaps TRBD2 as D (6 bases). Trimming took 7 bases from V and 4 from J, leaving 20 bases between them. Germline loops: CDR1 LNHDA, CDR2 SQIVND (reference sequence). The CDR3 contains 16 residues. The CDR3 here is CASTKFGGGTYNEQFF. DNA of the CDR3: TGTGCCAGTACCAAATTCGGAGGTGGGACTTACAATGAGCAGTTCTTC.

In this sample, this clone turned up a few times. This chain uses TRBV28 with TRBJ2-3; D is perhaps TRBD2 (6 bases). The CDR3 sequence is 15 residues long. V was trimmed by 2 bases and J by 1 base, leaving 10 bases between them. Germline V lookup: CDR1 MDHEN, CDR2 SYDVKM. The CDR3 nucleotides read TGTGCCAGCAGTTTAGGAGGGTCTGGCACAGATACGCAGTATTTT. This codes for CASSLGGSGTDTQYF.

This clone was seen only once. The chain is built from TRBV21-1 and TRBJ1-1. TRBV21-1 is given as a pseudogene. CDR3 length equals 16 residues. The CDR3 loop is CASSIRHGRRNTEAFF. CDR3 bases: TGTGCCAGCAGCATTCGGCACGGACGGAGGAACACTGAAGCTTTCTTT.

The table lists this clone with a count of one. The rearrangement uses TRBV19 and TRBJ1-2; 8 positions match TRBD1. The length of the CDR3 is 18 residues. From germline, CDR1 is LNHDA and CDR2 SQIVND (reference sequence). V shed 7 bases, J shed 3 bases, and the junction held 19 bases outside the gene matches. CDR3 DNA sequence: TGTGCCAGTACCATTCTGGGGGCAGGGGGCGGAGAATACTATGGCTACACCTTC. It codes for CASTILGAGGGEYYGYTF.

The count of this clone is one. The chain employs TRBV7-3 and TRBJ2-3; 7 bases are a match to TRBD2. Per the germline V gene, CDR1 is SGHTA and CDR2 is FQGTGA. CDR3 length equals 15 residues. The V gene end was trimmed by 3 bases and the J gene end by 7 bases; junction bases not matched to a gene: 10. CDR3 region: CASSFRGGSGNTQYF. The CDR3, as DNA: TGTGCCAGCAGCTTCCGTGGGGGGAGCGGGAATACGCAGTATTTT.

V usage is TRBV9 and J usage is TRBJ1-2; D might be TRBD1 (5 bases). Trimming pared 3 bases from V and 2 bases from J, leaving 14 bases between. Germline values: CDR1 SGDLS, CDR2 YYNGEE. This CDR3 region has 15 residues. The CDR3 sequence is CASSEFGGQNYGYTF. The DNA for the CDR3 is TGTGCCAGCAGCGAATTCGGGGGTCAGAACTATGGCTACACCTTC. Together with reference TRBV9 and TRBJ1-2, the CDR3 gives the full variable domain: DSGVTQTPKHLITATGQRVTLRCSPRSGDLSVYWYQQSLDQGLQFLIQYYNGEERAKGNILERFSAQQFPDLHSELNLSSLELGDSALYFCASSEFGGQNYGYTFGSGTRLTVV.

V gene TRBV28 combines with J gene TRBJ2-2, with D possibly being TRBD1 (6 bases). With 3 bases removed from V and 4 bases from J, the gap between germline ends came to 15 bases. Germline values: CDR1 MDHEN, CDR2 SYDVKM. The CDR3 contains 16 residues. CDR3 DNA: TGTGCCAGCAGTTTGGGGGCGGGCCTGGGCACCGGGGAGCTGTTTTTT. As protein: CASSLGAGLGTGELFF.

The chain carries TRBV4-1 and TRBJ2-7; tentatively, D is TRBD2 (6 bases). Germline V gives CDR1 MGHRA, CDR2 YSYEKL. This CDR3 region has 16 residues. Trimming cost V 4 bases and J 0 bases, with 16 bases left between them. The CDR3 DNA reads as TGCGCCAGCAGCCCCCTGGGCGGGAAGAGCTCCTACGAGCAGTACTTC. Its protein is CASSPLGGKSSYEQYF.

This sequence joins TRBV9 and TRBJ2-2; D is uncertain. Trimming pared 4 bases from V and 4 bases from J, leaving 8 bases between. The CDR3 is 13 residues long. Germline CDR1 SGDLS, CDR2 YYNGEE. As DNA, the CDR3 is TGTGCCAGCAGCCCAATGACCACCGGGGAGCTGTTTTTT. Translation gives CASSPMTTGELFF.

The chain has TRBV4-1 and TRBJ2-5, with D possibly TRBD2 on 6 matching bases. There are 17 residues in the CDR3. The germline V gene has CDR1 MGHRA and CDR2 YSYEKL. V lost 1 base to trimming and J lost 4 bases, with 19 bases between them. CDR3 residues: CASSQVPFEGRGETQYF. CDR3 coding DNA: TGCGCCAGCAGCCAAGTCCCGTTTGAGGGGCGGGGAGAGACCCAGTACTTC.

J is TRBJ1-5 and V is TRBV5-1, with a possible D match to TRBD1 (5 bases). This CDR3 has 13 amino acids. Trimming pared 0 bases from V and 5 bases from J, leaving 6 bases between. From germline, CDR1 is SGHRS and CDR2 YFSETQ. CDR3: CASSLGGDQPQHF. CDR3 DNA: TGCGCCAGCAGCTTGGGAGGGGATCAGCCCCAGCATTTT.

V is TRBV6-1 and J is TRBJ2-2; D call uncertain. Trimming pared 6 bases from V and 2 bases from J, leaving 7 bases between. The CDR3 runs to 13 residues. Germline V CDR1 and CDR2: MNHNS, SASEGT. The CDR3 loop reads CASRETNTGELFF. The CDR3 region has the DNA TGTGCCAGCAGAGAGACCAACACCGGGGAGCTGTTTTTT.

The chain employs TRBV18 and TRBJ2-3; 9 bases line up with TRBD2. The CDR3 consists of 15 residues. The junction had 6 bases not matched to a gene; V was cut back by 6 bases and J by 2 bases. Germline CDR1 is KGHSH and CDR2 is LQKENI. The CDR3 protein is CASSGRLADTDTQYF. CDR3 DNA: TGTGCCAGCTCGGGAAGACTAGCGGACACAGATACGCAGTATTTT.

The V call is TRBV11-3, the J call TRBJ2-3; tentatively, D is TRBD1 (6 bases). This CDR3 contains 13 residues. V lost 0 bases, J lost 5 bases, and 6 bases lay in between. Germline V gene sequence: CDR1 SGHNT, CDR2 YENEEA. CDR3 sequence reads: CASSLEGGDTQYF. The CDR3 DNA follows: TGTGCCAGCAGCTTAGAAGGGGGAGATACGCAGTATTTT.

J is TRBJ1-1 and V is TRBV7-2, with TRBD1 matching 9 bases. The germline gives CDR1 SGHTA, CDR2 FQGNSA. V was clipped by 5 bases and J by 5 bases; unmatched bases: 3. The CDR3 covers 13 residues. The CDR3 DNA sequence: TGTGCCAGCAGCCGTGGGACAGGGACTGAAGCTTTCTTT. This codes for CASSRGTGTEAFF.

This rearrangement joins TRBV5-4 to TRBJ2-1; 9 bases are shared with TRBD2. The germline gives CDR1 SGHNT, CDR2 YYREEE (reference sequence). After removal of 6 bases from V and 8 bases from J, the junction contained 12 bases not matched to a gene. The CDR3 totals 15 residues. CDR3 nucleotide sequence: TGTGCCAGCAACCCTGGCGGGGGGGCTAAAGATGAGCAGTTCTTC. It translates to CASNPGGGAKDEQFF.

The CDR3 here is CASSYPGSNEQYF. The CDR3 nucleotides are TGTGCCAGCAGTTACCCTGGAAGTAACGAGCAGTACTTC. The V call is TRBV6-5, the J call TRBJ2-7; D not resolved. Trimming removed 2 bases from V and 5 bases from J, with 10 bases in between. This CDR3 comprises 13 residues. Germline CDR1 is MNHEY and CDR2 is SVGAGI.

About this clone: This sample includes further DNA sequences coding for the same CDR3. V is TRBV30 and J is TRBJ2-5; maybe TRBD1 (5 bases). V lost 4 bases and J lost 5, with 11 bases in between. The CDR3 is made up of 12 amino acids. The germline gives CDR1 GTSNPN, CDR2 SVGIG (reference sequence). The CDR3 bases are TGTGCCTGGACCGTGGGGCGGGAGACCCAGTACTTC. Translated: CAWTVGRETQYF.

The V call is TRBV9, the J call TRBJ1-6; TRBD1 matches at 9 bases. The CDR3 consists of 14 residues. From germline, CDR1 is SGDLS and CDR2 YYNGEE. With V trimmed by 4 bases and J by 8 bases, 4 bases remained unmatched. The CDR3 loop is CASSPRTGDSPLHF. DNA for the CDR3: TGTGCCAGCAGCCCGAGGACAGGGGATTCACCCCTCCACTTT.

This clone was observed a few times. V gene TRBV9 combines with J gene TRBJ1-4; TRBD1 aligns across 8 bases. The CDR3 runs to 16 residues. Germline V gene lookup returns CDR1 SGDLS and CDR2 YYNGEE. V trimming: 0 bases; J trimming: 4 bases; junction bases outside the gene matches: 5. DNA for the CDR3: TGTGCCAGCAGCGTAGGTGTGACAGGGGTTAATGAAAAACTGTTTTTT. Protein sequence: CASSVGVTGVNEKLFF.

The gene calls are TRBV6-5 and TRBJ1-1, with a tentative D call TRBD1 (5 bases). V gave up 3 bases and J gave up 5 bases, with 13 bases separating them. The CDR3 has 14 residues. Germline loops: CDR1 MNHEY, CDR2 SVGAGI. The CDR3 is CASSYVGTRTEAFF. CDR3 coding DNA: TGTGCCAGCAGTTATGTGGGGACGCGAACTGAAGCTTTCTTT.

The gene calls are TRBV11-2 and TRBJ2-2, with TRBD2 as a possible D gene (5 bases). The CDR3 loop spans 15 amino acids. From germline, CDR1 is SGHAT and CDR2 FQNNGV. Trimming removed 6 bases from V and 9 bases from J, with 20 bases in between. This CDR3 is CASSSDPGGGRELFF. CDR3 in DNA: TGTGCCAGCAGTTCGGACCCAGGAGGTGGCAGGGAGCTGTTTTTT.